This TCR beta chain was sequenced during a study of T-cell memory formation after mild COVID-19. Overall study findings and caveats: The study detected some responding clones in pre-infection memory, suggesting cross-reactive memory joined. Clones that got smaller from day 15 to 85 had even CD4/CD8, while clones growing later tipped toward CD4+. Specificity for SARS-CoV-2 was not confirmed among the second-wave clones peaking on day 37.

J gave up 5 bases and V 3 bases, and 6 bases lay outside the gene matches. Germline V lookup: CDR1 SQVTM, CDR2 ANQGSEA. The CDR3 totals 13 residues. This clonotype was seen many times. Its antigen is unknown. 5'RACE primed at constant segments yielded TCR alpha and TCR beta cDNA libraries bearing sample barcodes and UMIs. TCRdb reprocessed the 5' RACE reads via MiXCR and lists one record per CDR3 protein. Of approximately 34,000 distinct CDR3 sequences listed, around 7.7% are singletons. The rearrangement joins TRBV29-1 to TRBJ2-5, with 7 bases that match TRBD2. Sequencing was done on a sample of PBMCs or a T cell subset sorted from them (not recorded which). This receptor was obtained from a man aged 18-30 years who had mild COVID-19 (a few samples of this study predate the infection). Cell type and time point are not known. The CDR3 reads CSVEGLTRETQYF. Written as DNA, the CDR3 is TGCAGCGTTGAGGGACTAACTCGGGAGACCCAGTACTTC. Full variable domain (remainder filled in from reference TRBV29-1 and TRBJ2-5): SAVISQKPSRDICQRGTSLTIQCQVDSQVTMMFWYRQQPGQSLTLIATANQGSEATYESGFVIDKFPISRPNLTFSTLTVSNMSPEDSSIYLCSVEGLTRETQYFGPGTRLLVL.